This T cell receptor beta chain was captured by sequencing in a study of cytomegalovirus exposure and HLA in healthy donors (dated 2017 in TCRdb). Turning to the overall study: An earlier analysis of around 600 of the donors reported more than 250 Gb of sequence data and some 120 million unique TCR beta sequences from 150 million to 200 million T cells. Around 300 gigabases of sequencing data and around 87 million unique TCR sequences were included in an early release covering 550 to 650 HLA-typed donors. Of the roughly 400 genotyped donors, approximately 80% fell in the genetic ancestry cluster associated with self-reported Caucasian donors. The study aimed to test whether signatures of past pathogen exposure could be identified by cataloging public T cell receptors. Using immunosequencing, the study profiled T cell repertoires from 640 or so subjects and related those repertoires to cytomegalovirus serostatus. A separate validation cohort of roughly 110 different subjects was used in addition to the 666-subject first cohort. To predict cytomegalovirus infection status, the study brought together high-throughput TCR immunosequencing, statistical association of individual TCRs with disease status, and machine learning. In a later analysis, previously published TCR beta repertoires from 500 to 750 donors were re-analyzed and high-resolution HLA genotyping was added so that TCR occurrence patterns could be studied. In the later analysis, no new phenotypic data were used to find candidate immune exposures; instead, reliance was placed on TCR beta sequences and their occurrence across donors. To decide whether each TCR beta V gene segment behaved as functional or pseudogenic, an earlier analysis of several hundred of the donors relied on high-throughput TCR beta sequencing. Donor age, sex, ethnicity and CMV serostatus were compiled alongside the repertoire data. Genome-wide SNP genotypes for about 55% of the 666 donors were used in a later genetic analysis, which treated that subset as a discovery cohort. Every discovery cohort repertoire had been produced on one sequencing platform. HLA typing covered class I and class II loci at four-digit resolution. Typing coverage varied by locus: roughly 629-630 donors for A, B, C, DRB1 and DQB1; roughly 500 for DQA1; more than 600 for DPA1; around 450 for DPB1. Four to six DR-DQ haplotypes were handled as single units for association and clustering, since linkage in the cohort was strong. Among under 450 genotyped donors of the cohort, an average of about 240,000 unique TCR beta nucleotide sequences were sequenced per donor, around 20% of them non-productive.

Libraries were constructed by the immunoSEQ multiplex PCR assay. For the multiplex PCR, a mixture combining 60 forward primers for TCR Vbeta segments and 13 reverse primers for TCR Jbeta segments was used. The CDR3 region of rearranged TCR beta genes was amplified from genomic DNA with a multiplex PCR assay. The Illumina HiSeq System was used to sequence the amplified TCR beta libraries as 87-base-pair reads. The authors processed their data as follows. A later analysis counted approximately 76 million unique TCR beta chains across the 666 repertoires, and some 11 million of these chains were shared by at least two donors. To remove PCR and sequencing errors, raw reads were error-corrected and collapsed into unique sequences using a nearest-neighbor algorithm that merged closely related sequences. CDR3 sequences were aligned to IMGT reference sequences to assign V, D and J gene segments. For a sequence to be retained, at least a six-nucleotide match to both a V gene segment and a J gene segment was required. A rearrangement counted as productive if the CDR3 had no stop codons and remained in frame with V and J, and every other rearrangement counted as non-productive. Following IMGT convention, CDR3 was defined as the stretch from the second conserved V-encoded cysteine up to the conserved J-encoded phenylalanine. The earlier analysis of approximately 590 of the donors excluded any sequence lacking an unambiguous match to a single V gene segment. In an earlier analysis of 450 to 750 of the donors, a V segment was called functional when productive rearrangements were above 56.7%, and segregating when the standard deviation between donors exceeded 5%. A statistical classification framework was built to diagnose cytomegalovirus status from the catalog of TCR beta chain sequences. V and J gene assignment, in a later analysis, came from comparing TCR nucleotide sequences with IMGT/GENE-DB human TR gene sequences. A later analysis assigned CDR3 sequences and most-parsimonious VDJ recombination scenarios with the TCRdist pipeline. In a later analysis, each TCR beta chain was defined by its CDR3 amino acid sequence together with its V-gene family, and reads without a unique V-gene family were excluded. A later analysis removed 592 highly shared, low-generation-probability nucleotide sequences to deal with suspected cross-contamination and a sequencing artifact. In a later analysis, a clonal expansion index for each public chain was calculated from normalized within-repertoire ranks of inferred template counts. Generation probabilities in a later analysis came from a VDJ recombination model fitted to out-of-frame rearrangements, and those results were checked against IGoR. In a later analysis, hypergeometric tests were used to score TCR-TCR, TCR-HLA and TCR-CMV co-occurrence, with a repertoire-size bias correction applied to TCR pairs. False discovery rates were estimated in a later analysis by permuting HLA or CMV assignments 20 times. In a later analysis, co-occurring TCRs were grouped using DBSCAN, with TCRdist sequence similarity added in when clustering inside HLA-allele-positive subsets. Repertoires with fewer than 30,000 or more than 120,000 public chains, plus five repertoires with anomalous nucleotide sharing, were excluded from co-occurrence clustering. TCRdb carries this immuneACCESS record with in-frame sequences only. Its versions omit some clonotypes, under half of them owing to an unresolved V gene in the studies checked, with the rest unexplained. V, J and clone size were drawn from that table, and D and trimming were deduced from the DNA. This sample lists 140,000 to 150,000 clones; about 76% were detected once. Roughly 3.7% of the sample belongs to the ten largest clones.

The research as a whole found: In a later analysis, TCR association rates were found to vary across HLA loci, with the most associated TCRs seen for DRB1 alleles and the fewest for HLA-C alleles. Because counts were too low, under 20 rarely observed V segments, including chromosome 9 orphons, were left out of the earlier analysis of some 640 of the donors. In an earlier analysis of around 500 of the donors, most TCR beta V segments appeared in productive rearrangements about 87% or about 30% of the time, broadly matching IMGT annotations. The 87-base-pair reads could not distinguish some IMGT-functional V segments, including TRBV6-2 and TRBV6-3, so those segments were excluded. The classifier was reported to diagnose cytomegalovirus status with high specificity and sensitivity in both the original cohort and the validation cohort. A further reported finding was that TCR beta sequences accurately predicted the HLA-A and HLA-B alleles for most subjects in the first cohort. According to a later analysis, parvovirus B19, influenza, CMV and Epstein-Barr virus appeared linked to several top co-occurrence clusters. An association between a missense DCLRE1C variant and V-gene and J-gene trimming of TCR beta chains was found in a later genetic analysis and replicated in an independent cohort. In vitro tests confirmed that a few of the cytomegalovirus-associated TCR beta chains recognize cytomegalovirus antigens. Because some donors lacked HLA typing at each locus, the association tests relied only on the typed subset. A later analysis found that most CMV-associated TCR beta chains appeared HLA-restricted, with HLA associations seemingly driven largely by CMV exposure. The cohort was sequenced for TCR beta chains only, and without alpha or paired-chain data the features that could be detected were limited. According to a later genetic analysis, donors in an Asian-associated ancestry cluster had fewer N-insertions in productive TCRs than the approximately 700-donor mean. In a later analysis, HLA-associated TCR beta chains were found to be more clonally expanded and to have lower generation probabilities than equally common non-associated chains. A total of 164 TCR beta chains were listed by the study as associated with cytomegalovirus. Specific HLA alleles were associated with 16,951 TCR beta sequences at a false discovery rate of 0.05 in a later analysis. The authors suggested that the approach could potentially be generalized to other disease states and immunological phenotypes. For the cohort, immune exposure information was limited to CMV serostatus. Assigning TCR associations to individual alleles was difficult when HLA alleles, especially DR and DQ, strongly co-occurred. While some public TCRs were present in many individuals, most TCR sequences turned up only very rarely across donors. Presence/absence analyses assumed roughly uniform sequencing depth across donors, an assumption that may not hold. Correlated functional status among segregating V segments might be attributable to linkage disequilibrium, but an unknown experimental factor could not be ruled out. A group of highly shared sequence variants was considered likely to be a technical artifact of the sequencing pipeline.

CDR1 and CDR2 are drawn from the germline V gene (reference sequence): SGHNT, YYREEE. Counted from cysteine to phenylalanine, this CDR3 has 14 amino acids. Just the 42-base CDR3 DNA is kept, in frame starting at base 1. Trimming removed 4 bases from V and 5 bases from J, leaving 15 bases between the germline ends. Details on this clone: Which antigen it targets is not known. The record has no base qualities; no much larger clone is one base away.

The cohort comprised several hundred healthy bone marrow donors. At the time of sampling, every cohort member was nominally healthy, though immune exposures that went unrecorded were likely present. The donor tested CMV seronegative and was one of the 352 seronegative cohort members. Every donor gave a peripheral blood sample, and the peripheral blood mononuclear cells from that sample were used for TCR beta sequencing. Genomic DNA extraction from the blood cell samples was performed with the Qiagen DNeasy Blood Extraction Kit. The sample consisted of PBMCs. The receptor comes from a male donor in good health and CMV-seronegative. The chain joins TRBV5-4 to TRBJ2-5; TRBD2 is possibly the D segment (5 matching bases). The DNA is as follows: TGTGCCAGCAGCCCACCCGAGGAGGCGGAGACCCAGTACTTC. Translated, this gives CASSPPEEAETQYF.